This TCR beta chain was observed in a study of beta chain features in type 1 diabetes. Study-level findings and limits: Type 1 diabetes patients showed a moderate but significant shortening of TCRB CDR3s in all four CD4+ subsets. PCR might favor shorter templates, equally in patients and controls.

Every bit of the isolated RNA underwent reverse transcription, so sequencing read expressed TCRB transcripts. Using immunoSEQ multiplex PCR, the repertoire was profiled, and TCRdb retains in-frame clones only, with some absent. The sample lists over 40,000 clones, roughly 70% occurring once. On this clone: Its antigen is not identified.

This CDR3 has 16 residues. Trimming left V 6 bases short and J 3 bases short, with 20 bases between. Germline values: CDR1 SNHLY, CDR2 FYNNEI. The V call is TRBV2, the J call TRBJ1-1; D is possibly TRBD1 (5 bases). Sample: Tregs from blood. The receptor was derived from a woman aged 18-29 years with type 1 diabetes. In nucleotides, the CDR3 is TGTGCCAGCAGCACACTAGGGACGGGGAGGGACACTGAAGCTTTCTTT. Protein product: CASSTLGTGRDTEAFF.